A selection of T cell receptor beta chains follows, all from one sample in a study of somatic mutations in cytotoxic T cells in rheumatoid arthritis. Data came from immunoSEQ multiplex PCR; TCRdb stores just in-frame clones and leaves some out. The table shows 8,000 or so clones, with about 70% occurring only once. Sequenced sample: CD8+ T cells sorted from blood. All receptors derive from an adult with rheumatoid arthritis. Both conserved end residues are part of each CDR3. Each record gives: CDR3 protein, CDR3 DNA, V gene, clone size, D gene, J gene. A D gene is named only where the DNA matches it firmly. Clone sizes are given selectively: once, few, many, or a class where the clone is expanded.

CDR3 protein: CASQQGGQPQHF; CDR3 DNA: TGTGCCAGCCAGCAGGGCGGTCAGCCCCAGCATTTT; V gene: TRBV6-1; clone size: -; D gene: -; J gene: TRBJ1-5
CDR3 protein: CASSFLGTSNEKLFF; CDR3 DNA: TGCGCCAGCAGCTTTCTCGGGACATCGAATGAAAAACTGTTTTTT; V gene: TRBV5-1; clone size: -; D gene: -; J gene: TRBJ1-4
CDR3 protein: CASKTSGSTDTQYF; CDR3 DNA: TGTGCCAGTAAGACTAGCGGTAGCACAGATACGCAGTATTTT; V gene: TRBV19; clone size: once; D gene: TRBD2; J gene: TRBJ2-3
CDR3 protein: CASSSKTGGHEQYF; CDR3 DNA: TGTGCCAGCAGTTCGAAAACGGGAGGACACGAGCAGTACTTC; V gene: TRBV7-9; clone size: -; D gene: TRBD2; J gene: TRBJ2-7
CDR3 protein: CASRSPEDPNQPQHF; CDR3 DNA: TGTGCCAGCAGGTCACCGGAGGATCCTAATCAGCCCCAGCATTTT; V gene: TRBV28; clone size: -; D gene: -; J gene: TRBJ1-5
CDR3 protein: CATSRDLPARTDLGDYEQYF; CDR3 DNA: TGTGCCACCAGCAGAGATCTCCCGGCGAGGACCGACCTTGGGGACTACGAGCAGTACTTC; V gene: TRBV15; clone size: -; D gene: -; J gene: TRBJ2-7
CDR3 protein: CASSQLAGSTDTQYF; CDR3 DNA: TGTGCCAGCAGCCAACTAGCGGGGAGCACAGATACGCAGTATTTT; V gene: TRBV7-3; clone size: -; D gene: TRBD2; J gene: TRBJ2-3
CDR3 protein: CASIPSTGQETQYF; CDR3 DNA: TGTGCCAGCATCCCTTCGACAGGCCAAGAGACCCAGTACTTC; V gene: TRBV28; clone size: -; D gene: -; J gene: TRBJ2-5
CDR3 protein: CASSLNAQAAYGYTF; CDR3 DNA: TGTGCCAGCAGCTTAAACGCACAGGCGGCCTATGGCTACACCTTC; V gene: TRBV11-1; clone size: once; D gene: -; J gene: TRBJ1-2
CDR3 protein: CSVGDRSRGYTF; CDR3 DNA: TGCAGCGTTGGGGATCGTTCGCGGGGCTACACCTTC; V gene: TRBV29-1; clone size: -; D gene: -; J gene: TRBJ1-2
CDR3 protein: CASSLWGDRGSTNEKLFF; CDR3 DNA: TGTGCCAGCAGCTTGTGGGGGGACAGGGGATCAACTAATGAAAAACTGTTTTTT; V gene: TRBV7-9; clone size: -; D gene: TRBD1; J gene: TRBJ1-4
CDR3 protein: CASSLWTSGIGDTGELFF; CDR3 DNA: TGTGCCAGCAGCCTTTGGACTAGCGGGATAGGGGACACCGGGGAGCTGTTTTTT; V gene: TRBV7-2; clone size: -; D gene: TRBD2; J gene: TRBJ2-2
CDR3 protein: CAWSTGQGSSYNSPLHF; CDR3 DNA: TGTGCCTGGAGTACGGGACAGGGAAGCTCCTATAATTCACCCCTCCACTTT; V gene: TRBV30; clone size: -; D gene: TRBD1; J gene: TRBJ1-6
CDR3 protein: CASSSGQGNTEAFF; CDR3 DNA: TGTGCCAGCAGCTCCGGACAAGGGAACACTGAAGCTTTCTTT; V gene: TRBV9; clone size: -; D gene: -; J gene: TRBJ1-1
CDR3 protein: CASTMGETEAFF; CDR3 DNA: TGTGCCAGTACCATGGGGGAAACTGAAGCTTTCTTT; V gene: TRBV19; clone size: -; D gene: -; J gene: TRBJ1-1
CDR3 protein: CASSYSRQGRNEQFF; CDR3 DNA: TGTGCCAGCAGTTACTCGAGACAGGGGAGGAATGAGCAGTTCTTC; V gene: TRBV6-6; clone size: -; D gene: TRBD1; J gene: TRBJ2-1
CDR3 protein: CASSDSRDNSPLHF; CDR3 DNA: TGTGCCAGCAGTGACTCTCGGGATAATTCACCCCTCCACTTT; V gene: TRBV6-4; clone size: medium-sized; D gene: -; J gene: TRBJ1-6
CDR3 protein: CAWGDYGYTF; CDR3 DNA: TGTGCCTGGGGGGACTATGGCTACACCTTC; V gene: TRBV30; clone size: -; D gene: -; J gene: TRBJ1-2
CDR3 protein: CASSSETDPEAEAFF; CDR3 DNA: TGTGCCAGCAGCTCAGAAACGGACCCCGAGGCTGAAGCTTTCTTT; V gene: TRBV7-9; clone size: few; D gene: -; J gene: TRBJ1-1
CDR3 protein: CASSVTYRATNEKLFF; CDR3 DNA: TGTGCCAGCAGCGTAACCTACAGGGCAACTAATGAAAAACTGTTTTTT; V gene: TRBV9; clone size: once; D gene: -; J gene: TRBJ1-4
CDR3 protein: CASSQDPGVTYGYTF; CDR3 DNA: TGCGCCAGCAGCCAAGATCCGGGGGTTACGTATGGCTACACCTTC; V gene: TRBV4-1; clone size: -; D gene: -; J gene: TRBJ1-2
CDR3 protein: CASSPGTHEQYF; CDR3 DNA: TGTGCCAGCAGCCCCGGGACACACGAGCAGTACTTC; V gene: TRBV7-9; clone size: -; D gene: -; J gene: TRBJ2-7
CDR3 protein: CASSIGLYKNTEAFF; CDR3 DNA: TGTGCCAGTAGTATAGGCCTGTATAAGAACACTGAAGCTTTCTTT; V gene: TRBV19; clone size: -; D gene: -; J gene: TRBJ1-1
CDR3 protein: CASSLRRENTGELFF; CDR3 DNA: TGTGCCAGTAGCCTTCGCAGGGAGAACACCGGGGAGCTGTTTTTT; V gene: TRBV19; clone size: -; D gene: -; J gene: TRBJ2-2
CDR3 protein: CASSYPSGRFNNEQFF; CDR3 DNA: TGTGCCAGCAGTTACCCTAGCGGGAGGTTCAACAATGAGCAGTTCTTC; V gene: TRBV28; clone size: -; D gene: TRBD2; J gene: TRBJ2-1
CDR3 protein: CASSTTSYEQFF; CDR3 DNA: TGTGCCAGCAGCACAACGTCGTATGAGCAGTTCTTC; V gene: TRBV5-6; clone size: -; D gene: -; J gene: TRBJ2-1
CDR3 protein: CASSLIGSGNTIYF; CDR3 DNA: TGTGCCAGCAGCTTGATCGGGTCTGGAAACACCATATATTTT; V gene: TRBV11-1; clone size: -; D gene: -; J gene: TRBJ1-3
CDR3 protein: CASRGVGSEQYF; CDR3 DNA: TGTGCCAGCAGAGGGGTAGGTAGCGAGCAGTACTTC; V gene: TRBV6-1; clone size: -; D gene: -; J gene: TRBJ2-7
CDR3 protein: CASSQEVEDRASRFYNEQFF; CDR3 DNA: TGTGCCAGCAGCCAAGAAGTGGAGGACAGGGCGTCTCGATTCTACAATGAGCAGTTCTTC; V gene: TRBV14; clone size: -; D gene: TRBD1; J gene: TRBJ2-1
CDR3 protein: CASSSDEDIQYF; CDR3 DNA: TGTGCCAGCAGTTCGGATGAAGACATTCAGTACTTC; V gene: TRBV28; clone size: -; D gene: -; J gene: TRBJ2-4
CDR3 protein: CASSQQADYGYTF; CDR3 DNA: TGCGCCAGCAGCCAACAGGCGGACTATGGCTACACCTTC; V gene: TRBV4-1; clone size: -; D gene: -; J gene: TRBJ1-2
CDR3 protein: CASSLGRILPGYTF; CDR3 DNA: TGTGCCAGCAGCTTGGGTAGGATCTTACCAGGCTACACCTTC; V gene: TRBV5-6; clone size: -; D gene: -; J gene: TRBJ1-2
CDR3 protein: CASSLTGGTEAFF; CDR3 DNA: TGTGCCAGCAGTTTGACAGGAGGGACTGAAGCTTTCTTT; V gene: TRBV6-5; clone size: -; D gene: -; J gene: TRBJ1-1
CDR3 protein: CASSYGTSNSPLHF; CDR3 DNA: TGTGCCAGCAGCTACGGGACTTCGAATTCACCCCTCCACTTT; V gene: TRBV7-2; clone size: medium-sized; D gene: -; J gene: TRBJ1-6
CDR3 protein: CASSPLVLGQGEEETQYF; CDR3 DNA: TGTGCCAGCAGCCCCCTGGTTTTAGGACAGGGGGAGGAGGAGACCCAGTACTTC; V gene: TRBV5-5; clone size: -; D gene: TRBD1; J gene: TRBJ2-5
CDR3 protein: CASSLTGGLVYNEQFF; CDR3 DNA: TGTGCCAGCAGCTTAACGGGTGGACTAGTCTACAATGAGCAGTTCTTC; V gene: TRBV7-3; clone size: -; D gene: TRBD2; J gene: TRBJ2-1
CDR3 protein: CAIRSHTGELFF; CDR3 DNA: TGTGCCATCAGGAGCCACACCGGGGAGCTGTTTTTT; V gene: TRBV10-3; clone size: -; D gene: -; J gene: TRBJ2-2
CDR3 protein: CASSQAGGFEAFF; CDR3 DNA: TGCGCCAGCAGCCAAGCAGGGGGCTTCGAAGCTTTCTTT; V gene: TRBV4-1; clone size: -; D gene: TRBD1; J gene: TRBJ1-1
CDR3 protein: CASSSHLGQGNQPQHF; CDR3 DNA: TGTGCCAGCAGCTCCCACTTGGGACAGGGGAATCAGCCCCAGCATTTT; V gene: TRBV7-6; clone size: -; D gene: TRBD1; J gene: TRBJ1-5
CDR3 protein: CASSLSTGGYNEQFF; CDR3 DNA: TGCGCCAGCAGCTTGTCCACAGGGGGCTACAATGAGCAGTTCTTC; V gene: TRBV5-1; clone size: -; D gene: TRBD1; J gene: TRBJ2-1
CDR3 protein: CASSLAGSGNTIYF; CDR3 DNA: TGTGCCAGCAGTTTAGCTGGGTCTGGAAACACCATATATTTT; V gene: TRBV28; clone size: -; D gene: -; J gene: TRBJ1-3
CDR3 protein: CASSSGEGEHNQPQHF; CDR3 DNA: TGTGCCAGCAGCTCGGGGGAGGGAGAGCACAATCAGCCCCAGCATTTT; V gene: TRBV7-6; clone size: -; D gene: -; J gene: TRBJ1-5
CDR3 protein: CASSQGLVGISTDTQYF; CDR3 DNA: TGTGCCAGCAGCCAAGGACTGGTGGGGATTTCCACAGATACGCAGTATTTT; V gene: TRBV4-2; clone size: -; D gene: -; J gene: TRBJ2-3
CDR3 protein: CASSSLTSTSRDTDTQYF; CDR3 DNA: TGTGCCAGCAGTTCTCTGACCTCGACTAGCCGGGACACAGATACGCAGTATTTT; V gene: TRBV27; clone size: few; D gene: TRBD2; J gene: TRBJ2-3
CDR3 protein: CASSFNSYEQYF; CDR3 DNA: TGTGCCAGCAGCTTTAACTCCTACGAGCAGTACTTC; V gene: TRBV7-8; clone size: -; D gene: -; J gene: TRBJ2-7
CDR3 protein: CASSDQGRGPEYF; CDR3 DNA: TGTGCCAGCAGTGATCAAGGCAGGGGGCCGGAGTACTTC; V gene: TRBV2; clone size: -; D gene: TRBD1; J gene: TRBJ2-4
CDR3 protein: CASSQDEADTSPMNTEAFF; CDR3 DNA: TGCGCCAGCAGCCAAGATGAGGCGGATACCTCCCCTATGAACACTGAAGCTTTCTTT; V gene: TRBV4-1; clone size: -; D gene: -; J gene: TRBJ1-1
CDR3 protein: CASGLGSTGEGETQYF; CDR3 DNA: TGTGCCAGCGGACTGGGCTCGACAGGGGAGGGTGAGACCCAGTACTTC; V gene: TRBV6-6; clone size: hyperexpanded; D gene: -; J gene: TRBJ2-5
CDR3 protein: CATSRDTGTGGSGELFF; CDR3 DNA: TGTGCCACCAGCAGAGATACCGGGACAGGGGGATCCGGGGAGCTGTTTTTT; V gene: TRBV15; clone size: -; D gene: TRBD1; J gene: TRBJ2-2
CDR3 protein: CSAGGSGNTIYF; CDR3 DNA: TGCAGCGCCGGTGGGTCTGGAAACACCATATATTTT; V gene: TRBV29-1; clone size: once; D gene: -; J gene: TRBJ1-3
CDR3 protein: CATSGAPGKEENNEQFF; CDR3 DNA: TGTGCCACCAGCGGGGCGCCGGGGAAGGAGGAGAACAATGAGCAGTTCTTC; V gene: TRBV15; clone size: medium-sized; D gene: -; J gene: TRBJ2-1
CDR3 protein: CAISEDRIVNEKLFF; CDR3 DNA: TGTGCCATCAGTGAGGACCGGATCGTAAATGAAAAACTGTTTTTT; V gene: TRBV10-3; clone size: -; D gene: -; J gene: TRBJ1-4
CDR3 protein: CASSVTGTGFFSPLHF; CDR3 DNA: TGTGCCAGCAGCGTCACCGGGACAGGGTTTTTTTCACCCCTCCACTTT; V gene: TRBV9; clone size: -; D gene: TRBD1; J gene: TRBJ1-6